The T cell receptor beta chain under discussion was sequenced for a study of identical twins. Via MiXCR, TCRdb re-called the 5' RACE reads, giving one row per CDR3 protein. The sample consists of 300,000 to 400,000 distinct CDR3 sequences, roughly an eighth of them appearing once. Remarks on this clonotype: The antigen is unknown. One end of the junction is discordant with germline, which a read error may explain.

The study, taken as a whole, reports: Diverse VJ usage suggested most zero-insertion clonotypes were not invariant T cells.

CDR3 size: 13 residues. Germline loops: CDR1 MNHEY, CDR2 SMNVEV (reference sequence). These data were also filed under a second study, of yellow fever vaccine responses in identical twins.

This TCR was recovered from a woman between 18 and 29 years old in good health. Sequenced: CD8+ T cells sorted from blood. The rearrangement uses TRBV27 and TRBJ2-3, with unresolved D. CDR3 bases: TGTGCCAACAGTTTATCCCGCACAGATACGCAGTATTTT. Translation gives CANSLSRTDTQYF.